This T cell receptor (beta chain) comes out of a study of response to subunit inactivated influenza vaccine. Study-level results: T cells newly recruited by each seasonal influenza vaccination are few, the authors suggested.

This clonotype was detected many times. Its specificity is unknown. At one of its ends the junction is not consistent with the germline gene, which may arise from a read error. The CDR3 totals 14 residues. The germline gives CDR1 SGHRS, CDR2 YFSETQ. TCRdb reprocessed the RT-PCR reads with MiXCR, giving one entry per CDR3 protein. The table shows some 640,000 distinct CDR3 sequences, with approximately 15% occurring only once. This receptor was obtained from a man aged 50-60 years who received an inactivated influenza vaccine. The sample here was PBMCs from blood, taken 14 to 15 days before vaccination. The V gene is TRBV5-1, the J gene TRBJ2-7; D is uncertain. CDR3: CASSLEVGTYEQYF. The DNA of the CDR3 is TGTGCCAGCAGCTTAGAGGTGGGAACCTACGAGCAGTACTTC.